This passage covers 24 T cell receptor beta chains from one sample sequenced in a study of T cell repertoires in cytomegalovirus infection. TCRdb recomputed calls from the reads with MiXCR, one row per CDR3 protein. The profile shows roughly 500,000 distinct CDR3 sequences, roughly 10% of them singletons. The material sequenced was PBMCs. The receptors originated from a human donor in good health (CMV status not recorded). Some clones in this sample may be carry-over from other donors' samples.

At least ten counts were recorded for this clonotype. The V gene is TRBV27, the J gene TRBJ2-1; a weak D match, TRBD2 (7 bases). Germline V gene lookup returns CDR1 MNHEY and CDR2 SMNVEV (reference sequence). V lost 7 bases, J lost 4 bases, and 14 bases lay in between. This CDR3 has 14 residues. The CDR3 DNA follows: TGTGCCAGCAAGCCGGGGGGCCCTTACAATGAGCAGTTCTTC. Amino acids: CASKPGGPYNEQFF.

This clonotype was counted many times. V usage is TRBV12-3 or TRBV12-4 and J usage is TRBJ2-3; the D is unclear. This CDR3 is 13 amino acids long. The V end was cut by 2 bases, the J end by 2 bases, with 5 bases between. The CDR3 bases are TGTGCCAGCAGTTTATCTGACACAGATACGCAGTATTTT. Amino acid sequence: CASSLSDTDTQYF.

The gene calls are TRBV2 and TRBJ1-1, with TRBD1 as a possible D gene (5 bases). Per the germline V gene, CDR1 is SNHLY and CDR2 is FYNNEI. V dropped 5 bases and J dropped 3 bases, with 10 bases sitting between them. CDR3 length: 13 residues. The CDR3 sequence is CASSWGVDTEAFF. CDR3 DNA sequence: TGTGCCAGCAGTTGGGGGGTTGACACTGAAGCTTTCTTT.

This clonotype has just a few counts. The chain carries TRBV14 and TRBJ2-1, with 9 nucleotides matching TRBD2. This CDR3 spans 16 amino acids. V lost 4 bases and J lost 0; bases outside the gene matches: 4. Germline V lookup: CDR1 SGHDN, CDR2 FVKESK. The CDR3 here is CASSLAGAYSYNEQFF. Written as DNA, the CDR3 is TGTGCCAGCAGCCTAGCGGGGGCCTACTCCTACAATGAGCAGTTCTTC.

This clonotype was counted many times. This chain connects TRBV27 to TRBJ2-6, with 13 bases matching TRBD2. Germline trimming cut 3 bases from V and 0 bases from J; bases unmatched to any gene: 14. Germline-derived CDR1 and CDR2 are MNHEY and SMNVEV (reference sequence). CDR3 length: 22 amino acids. CDR3 in amino acids: CASSLFYPGLAGRSSGANVLTF. In DNA, the CDR3 is TGTGCCAGCAGTTTGTTTTATCCGGGACTAGCGGGAAGGAGCTCTGGGGCCAACGTCCTGACTTTC.

This clonotype was counted only a few times. V is TRBV15 and J is TRBJ2-1, with a tentative D call TRBD2 (6 bases). This CDR3 spans 16 amino acids. V lost 5 bases and J lost 0, with 14 bases in between. Per the germline V gene, CDR1 is LNHNV and CDR2 is YYDKDF (reference sequence). CDR3 bases: TGTGCCACCAGCTTAGGTGGGACTGGCTCCTACAATGAGCAGTTCTTC. Protein sequence: CATSLGGTGSYNEQFF.

This clonotype has ten or more counts. The rearrangement uses TRBV19 and TRBJ1-2; D unclear. Deletions cut 3 bases from V and 8 bases from J, with 13 bases between. There are 13 residues in the CDR3. Germline V gene sequence: CDR1 LNHDA, CDR2 SQIVND (reference sequence). CDR3 loop: CASSITWQIGYTF. Written as DNA, the CDR3 is TGTGCCAGTAGTATCACGTGGCAAATCGGCTACACCTTC. Combining the CDR3 with reference TRBV19 and TRBJ1-2 gives the whole variable domain DGGITQSPKYLFRKEGQNVTLSCEQNLNHDAMYWYRQDPGQGLRLIYYSQIVNDFQKGDIAEGYSVSREKKESFPLTVTSAQKNPTAFYLCASSITWQIGYTFGSGTRLTVV.

This clonotype was seen more than once but under ten times. The chain recombines TRBV11-2 with TRBJ2-4, with 7 bases that match TRBD2. The germline gives CDR1 SGHAT, CDR2 FQNNGV. J lost 8 bases, V lost 1 base, and 11 bases had no gene match. The CDR3 spans 16 residues. CDR3: CASSLGGSGEGDIQYF. CDR3 sequence (DNA): TGTGCCAGCAGCTTAGGGGGAAGCGGGGAAGGGGACATTCAGTACTTC. The whole variable domain, remainder taken from reference TRBV11-2 and TRBJ2-4, is EAGVAQSPRYKIIEKRQSVAFWCNPISGHATLYWYQQILGQGPKLLIQFQNNGVVDDSQLPKDRFSAERLKGVDSTLKIQPAKLEDSAVYLCASSLGGSGEGDIQYFGAGTRLSVL.

The table lists this clonotype with many counts. This sequence joins TRBV4-1 and TRBJ2-2; D is perhaps TRBD2 (6 bases). The CDR3 is made up of 14 amino acids. Trimming stripped 4 bases from V and 4 bases from J, with 10 bases between. Germline V gives CDR1 MGHRA, CDR2 YSYEKL. The CDR3 loop reads CASSLLGGTGELFF. In nucleotides, the CDR3 is TGCGCCAGCAGCCTCTTGGGGGGCACCGGGGAGCTGTTTTTT.

This clonotype was seen ten or more times. V is TRBV2 and J is TRBJ1-6, with D tentatively TRBD1 (6 bases). The germline gives CDR1 SNHLY, CDR2 FYNNEI. The CDR3 has 15 amino acids. Trimming took 3 bases from V and 7 from J, leaving 13 bases between them. CDR3 loop: CASSERTVRNSPLHF. CDR3 in DNA: TGTGCCAGCAGTGAGCGGACAGTGAGGAATTCACCCCTCCACTTT.

This clonotype was found a few times. The chain combines TRBV20-1 with TRBJ1-1, with D possibly matching TRBD1 (5 bases). This CDR3 contains 17 residues. CDR1 is DFQATT and CDR2 is SNEGSKA in the germline V gene (reference sequence). Trimming took off 3 bases at V and 6 bases at J, with 26 bases between the two ends. The CDR3 DNA follows: TGCAGTGCTAGGGTGGAGGGACCTTTTGTTATAATCGCTGAAGCTTTCTTT. Protein sequence: CSARVEGPFVIIAEAFF.

This clonotype came up many times. V and J are TRBV20-1 and TRBJ2-3; no reliable D call. The CDR3 is 10 residues long. Trimming left V 5 bases short and J 8 bases short, with 8 bases between. Germline values: CDR1 DFQATT, CDR2 SNEGSKA (reference sequence). The CDR3 reads CSAHLGTQYF. DNA for the CDR3: TGCAGTGCTCACCTGGGTACGCAGTATTTT.

The sample holds many counts of this clonotype. This sequence joins TRBV7-7 and TRBJ2-1; 8 positions match TRBD1. The germline V gene encodes CDR1 SSHAT and CDR2 FNYEAQ (reference sequence). V lost 5 bases and J lost 3; bases outside the gene matches: 6. The CDR3 covers 15 residues. CDR3 nucleotide sequence: TGTGCCAGCAGCCGGGGACAGGCCCACTACAATGAGCAGTTCTTC. This encodes CASSRGQAHYNEQFF. The full variable domain, rest sourced from reference TRBV7-7 and TRBJ2-1, is GAGVSQSPRYKVTKRGQDVTLRCDPISSHATLYWYQQALGQGPEFLTYFNYEAQPDKSGLPSDRFSAERPEGSISTLTIQRTEQRDSAMYRCASSRGQAHYNEQFFGPGTRLTVL.

In this sample, this clonotype turned up a few times. V usage is TRBV5-5 and J usage is TRBJ2-5; 7 bases agree with TRBD1. V lost 1 base to trimming and J lost 1 base; unmatched junction nucleotides: 4. The CDR3 runs 15 residues. Germline V gene data show CDR1 as SGHKS and CDR2 as YYEKEE (reference sequence). CDR3: CASSLRDRPQETQYF. Here the CDR3 DNA reads TGTGCCAGCAGCTTGAGGGACAGACCCCAAGAGACCCAGTACTTC.

This clonotype was detected a few times. This chain joins TRBV5-1 and TRBJ1-1; 8 bases agree with TRBD1. V shed 3 bases and J 8 bases; nucleotides not matched to a gene: 9. The CDR3 length is 14 residues. The V gene's germline CDR1 is SGHRS and CDR2 YFSETQ. CDR3: CASSSSQWTGEAFF. CDR3 DNA sequence: TGCGCCAGCAGCTCTAGCCAGTGGACAGGGGAAGCTTTCTTT.

This clonotype was counted a few times. The rearrangement links TRBV2 to TRBJ1-2; TRBD1 matches at 7 bases. This CDR3 comprises 19 residues. Germline V lookup: CDR1 SNHLY, CDR2 FYNNEI. Trimming cost V 4 bases and J 4 bases; bases outside gene matches: 21. CDR3 DNA: TGTGCCAGCAGTGGACTTCATGGATCCGACAGGGAGGTCGGCTATGGCTACACCTTC. Amino acids: CASSGLHGSDREVGYGYTF.

This clonotype was recorded at least ten times. The chain combines TRBV6-1 with TRBJ2-5; D is perhaps TRBD1 or TRBD2 (5 bases each). The CDR3 extends over 14 amino acids. V was cut by 5 bases and J by 5 bases, with 15 bases left in between. Germline lookup yields CDR1 MNHNS and CDR2 SASEGT. CDR3 amino acids: CASSPRGADETQYF. In nucleotides, the CDR3 is TGTGCCAGCAGTCCGCGAGGGGCCGACGAGACCCAGTACTTC.

The table lists this clonotype with many counts. The CDR3 bases are TGTGCCAGCACCCCCGGACAGGGACCCTACAATGAGCAGTTCTTC. Its protein is CASTPGQGPYNEQFF. The chain joins TRBV5-6 to TRBJ2-1; 8 bases fit TRBD1. Germline values: CDR1 SGHDT, CDR2 YYEEEE. This CDR3 region has 15 residues. The J segment lost 2 bases and the V segment lost 6 bases, leaving 7 bases of the junction unmatched.

This clonotype was counted at least ten times. The V call is TRBV6-5, the J call TRBJ1-5; D may be TRBD1 (5 bases). The CDR3 loop spans 13 amino acids. In germline, CDR1 is MNHEY, CDR2 SVGAGI. V gave up 2 bases and J gave up 6 bases, with 8 bases separating them. CDR3 sequence reads: CASSYRGGQPQHF. For the CDR3, the DNA is TGTGCCAGCAGTTACAGGGGAGGTCAGCCCCAGCATTTT.

The rearrangement uses TRBV20-1 and TRBJ1-3; tentatively, D is TRBD1 (6 bases). V lost 6 bases and J 3 bases, leaving 15 bases between the germline ends. There are 14 residues in the CDR3. Germline values: CDR1 DFQATT, CDR2 SNEGSKA (reference sequence). CDR3 residues: CSASRGAVGNTIYF. The CDR3, as DNA: TGCAGTGCCAGTAGGGGGGCGGTTGGAAACACCATATATTTT.

The chain carries TRBV11-2 and TRBJ2-1, with D hard to call. Deletions cut 6 bases from V and 4 bases from J, with 22 bases between. This CDR3 spans 17 amino acids. Germline V lookup: CDR1 SGHAT, CDR2 FQNNGV. The CDR3 nucleotides are TGTGCCAGCAGTTTCTTCCGGACGCACGTTGGGTACAATGAGCAGTTCTTC. This gives the protein CASSFFRTHVGYNEQFF.

This clonotype was counted many times. The rearrangement joins TRBV7-2 to TRBJ2-1; TRBD2 is a possible D gene (6 bases). The CDR3 contains 15 residues. CDR1 and CDR2 (germline): SGHTA, FQGNSA. V was cut by 2 bases and J by 2 bases, with 10 bases left in between. Here the CDR3 DNA reads TGTGCCAGCAGCTTACCGGGACTCACCTACAATGAGCAGTTCTTC. Translating it yields CASSLPGLTYNEQFF. Looking up the rest from reference TRBV7-2 and TRBJ2-1 gives the full variable domain: GAGVSQSPSNKVTEKGKDVELRCDPISGHTALYWYRQSLGQGLEFLIYFQGNSAPDKSGLPSDRFSAERTGGSVSTLTIQRTQQEDSAVYLCASSLPGLTYNEQFFGPGTRLTVL.

This clonotype was recorded many times. The genes are TRBV20-1 and TRBJ1-2; D is undetermined. The V end lost 0 bases, the J end lost 5 bases, and 10 bases lay between the germline ends. The CDR3 contains 13 residues. The germline CDR1 and CDR2 sequences are DFQATT and SNEGSKA (reference sequence). The CDR3 reads CSARDVSLYGYTF. Written as DNA, the CDR3 is TGCAGTGCTAGAGATGTCAGTTTGTATGGCTACACCTTC.

In its sample, this clonotype was seen many times. The chain links TRBV4-2 to TRBJ1-2; 10 nucleotides match TRBD1. V dropped 1 base and J dropped 3; count of bases not matched to a gene: 2. Germline CDR1 and CDR2: LGHNA and YNFKEQ. The length of the CDR3 is 15 residues. The CDR3 spells CASSQAGTGDYGYTF. CDR3 nucleotide sequence: TGTGCCAGCAGCCAAGCCGGGACAGGGGACTATGGCTACACCTTC.